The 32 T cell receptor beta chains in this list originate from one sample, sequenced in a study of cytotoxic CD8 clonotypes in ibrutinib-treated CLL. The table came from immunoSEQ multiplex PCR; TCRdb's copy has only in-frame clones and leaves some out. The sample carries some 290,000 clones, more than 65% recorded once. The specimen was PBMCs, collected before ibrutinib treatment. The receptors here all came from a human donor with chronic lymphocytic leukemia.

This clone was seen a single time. This CDR3 reads CASSLAPGDEQYF. The CDR3, as DNA: TGTGCCAGCAGCTTAGCCCCAGGAGACGAGCAGTACTTC. The chain joins TRBV11-3 to TRBJ2-7, with D uncertain. Per germline, CDR1 SGHNT and CDR2 YENEEA. CDR3 length equals 13 residues. V lost 1 base to trimming and J lost 5 bases, with 9 bases between them.

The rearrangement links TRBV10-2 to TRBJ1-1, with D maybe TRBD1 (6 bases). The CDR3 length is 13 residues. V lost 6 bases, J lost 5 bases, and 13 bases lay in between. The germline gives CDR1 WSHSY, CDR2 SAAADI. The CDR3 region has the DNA TGCGCCAGCAGCCAGGGGCCGAGTACTGAAGCTTTCTTT. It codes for CASSQGPSTEAFF.

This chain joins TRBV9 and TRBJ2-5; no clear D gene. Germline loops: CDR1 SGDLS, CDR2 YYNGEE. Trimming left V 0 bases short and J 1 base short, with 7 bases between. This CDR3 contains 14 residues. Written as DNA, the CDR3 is TGTGCCAGCAGCGTAGGACGGCCCCAAGAGACCCAGTACTTC. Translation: CASSVGRPQETQYF.

The CDR3 sequence: CASSLVPPDTQYF. CDR3 coding DNA: TGTGCCAGCAGCTTAGTGCCCCCAGATACGCAGTATTTT. V and J are TRBV13 and TRBJ2-3, with D uncertain. The CDR3 is made up of 13 amino acids. Per the germline V gene, CDR1 is PRHDT and CDR2 is FYEKMQ (reference sequence). Between the trimmed V and J ends, which lost 1 base and 4 bases, there was a span of 6 bases.

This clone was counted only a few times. CDR3: CASSPGLAGERTKNIQYF. As DNA, the CDR3 is TGTGCCAGCAGCCCGGGACTAGCGGGAGAAAGGACCAAAAACATTCAGTACTTC. This chain uses TRBV7-9 with TRBJ2-4, with 14 bases lining up with TRBD2. Germline V lookup: CDR1 SEHNR, CDR2 FQNEAQ (reference sequence). CDR3 length: 18 amino acids. Losses at the gene ends were 5 bases for V and 2 bases for J; bases not matched to a gene: 8.

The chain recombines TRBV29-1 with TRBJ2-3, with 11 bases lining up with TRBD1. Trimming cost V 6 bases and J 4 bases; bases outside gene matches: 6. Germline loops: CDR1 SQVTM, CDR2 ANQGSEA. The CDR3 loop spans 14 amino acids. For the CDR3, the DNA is TGCAGCGTAGACCCGGGACAGGGGGCAGATACGCAGTATTTT. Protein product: CSVDPGQGADTQYF.

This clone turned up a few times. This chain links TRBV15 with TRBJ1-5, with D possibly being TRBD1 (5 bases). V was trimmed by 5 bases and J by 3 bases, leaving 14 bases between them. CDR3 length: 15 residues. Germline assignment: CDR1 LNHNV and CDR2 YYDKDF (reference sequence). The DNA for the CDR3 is TGTGCCACCAGCGGGCAGGGACCTCCCAATCAGCCCCAGCATTTT. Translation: CATSGQGPPNQPQHF.

This chain's CDR3 is CASSLSSGNTEAFF. The CDR3 DNA reads as TGTGCCAGCAGCTTAAGTTCGGGGAACACTGAAGCTTTCTTT. This chain links TRBV7-2 with TRBJ1-1; D uncertain. V shed 2 bases and J shed 1 base, with 8 bases lying between them. CDR3 length: 14 amino acids. Germline V lookup: CDR1 SGHTA, CDR2 FQGNSA.

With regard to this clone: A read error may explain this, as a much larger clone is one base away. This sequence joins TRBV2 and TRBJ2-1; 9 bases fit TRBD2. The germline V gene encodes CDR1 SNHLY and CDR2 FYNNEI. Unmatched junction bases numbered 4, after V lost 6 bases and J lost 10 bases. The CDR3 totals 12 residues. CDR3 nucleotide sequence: TGTGCCAGCAGCCACGGACTAGCGGAGCAGTTCTTC. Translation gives CASSHGLAEQFF.

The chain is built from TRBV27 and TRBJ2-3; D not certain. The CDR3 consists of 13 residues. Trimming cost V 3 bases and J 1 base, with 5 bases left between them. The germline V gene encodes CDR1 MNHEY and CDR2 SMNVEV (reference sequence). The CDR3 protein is CASSLTRTDTQYF. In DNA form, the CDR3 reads TGTGCCAGCAGTTTGACCCGCACAGATACGCAGTATTTT.

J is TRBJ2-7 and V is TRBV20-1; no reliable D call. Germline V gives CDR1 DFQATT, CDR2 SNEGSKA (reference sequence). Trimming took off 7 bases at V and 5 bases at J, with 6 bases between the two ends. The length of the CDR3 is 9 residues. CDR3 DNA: TGCAGTGTTGGGAACGAGCAGTACTTC. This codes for CSVGNEQYF.

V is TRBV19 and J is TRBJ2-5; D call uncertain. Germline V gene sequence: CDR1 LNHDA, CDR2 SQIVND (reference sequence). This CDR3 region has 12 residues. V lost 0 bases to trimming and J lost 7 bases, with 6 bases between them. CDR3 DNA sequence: TGTGCCAGTAGTATAGATCTCGGGACCCAGTACTTC. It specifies CASSIDLGTQYF.

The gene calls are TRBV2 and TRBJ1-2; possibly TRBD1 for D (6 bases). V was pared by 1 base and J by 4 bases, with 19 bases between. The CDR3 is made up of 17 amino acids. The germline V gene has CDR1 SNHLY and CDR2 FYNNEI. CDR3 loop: CASSEGPVGGAGYGYTF. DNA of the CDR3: TGTGCCAGCAGTGAAGGACCTGTGGGGGGCGCGGGCTATGGCTACACCTTC.

The CDR3 here is CASSQSSYEQYF. The CDR3 DNA reads TGTGCCAGCAGTCAGAGCTCCTACGAGCAGTACTTC. The chain couples TRBV2 to TRBJ2-7; D is unresolved. V lost 5 bases and J 0 bases, leaving 5 bases between the germline ends. The germline CDR1 and CDR2 sequences are SNHLY and FYNNEI. The CDR3 loop spans 12 amino acids.

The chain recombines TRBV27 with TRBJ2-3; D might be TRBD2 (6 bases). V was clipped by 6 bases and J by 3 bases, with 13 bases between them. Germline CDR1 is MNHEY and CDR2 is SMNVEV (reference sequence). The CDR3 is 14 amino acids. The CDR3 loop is CASSSGRGTDTQYF. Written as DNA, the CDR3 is TGTGCCAGCAGCAGTGGCCGGGGGACAGATACGCAGTATTTT.

The CDR3 loop is CASRTGTHNEQFF. The CDR3, as DNA: TGTGCCAGCAGGACAGGAACCCACAATGAGCAGTTCTTC. The rearrangement links TRBV6-1 to TRBJ2-1, with D maybe TRBD1 (6 bases). Germline CDR1 and CDR2: MNHNS and SASEGT. The CDR3 has 13 residues. V was shortened by 6 bases and J by 5 bases, with 11 bases between the two germline ends.

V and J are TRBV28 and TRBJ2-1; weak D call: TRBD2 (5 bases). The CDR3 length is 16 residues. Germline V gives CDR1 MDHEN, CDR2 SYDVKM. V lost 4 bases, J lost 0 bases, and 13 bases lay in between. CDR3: CASSSTGFYSYNEQFF. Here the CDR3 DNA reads TGTGCCAGCAGTTCAACGGGGTTCTACTCCTACAATGAGCAGTTCTTC.

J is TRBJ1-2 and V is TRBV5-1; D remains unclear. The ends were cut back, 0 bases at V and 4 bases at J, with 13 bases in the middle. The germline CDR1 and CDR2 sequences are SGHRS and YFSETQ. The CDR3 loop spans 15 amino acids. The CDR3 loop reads CASSLAAGPFYGYTF. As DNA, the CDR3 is TGCGCCAGCAGCTTGGCCGCAGGACCCTTCTATGGCTACACCTTC.

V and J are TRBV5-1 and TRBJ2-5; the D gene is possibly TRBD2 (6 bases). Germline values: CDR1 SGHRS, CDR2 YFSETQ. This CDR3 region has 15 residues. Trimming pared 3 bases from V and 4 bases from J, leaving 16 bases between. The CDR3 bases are TGCGCCAGCAGCTCGCTCCGGGACTTTGGAGAGACCCAGTACTTC. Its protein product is CASSSLRDFGETQYF.

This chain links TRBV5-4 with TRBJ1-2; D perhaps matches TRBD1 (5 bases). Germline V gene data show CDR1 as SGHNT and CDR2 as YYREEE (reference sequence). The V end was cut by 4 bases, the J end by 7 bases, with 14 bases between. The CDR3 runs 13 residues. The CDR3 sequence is CASSQGGRAGYTF. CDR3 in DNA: TGTGCCAGCAGCCAGGGAGGACGGGCTGGCTACACCTTC.

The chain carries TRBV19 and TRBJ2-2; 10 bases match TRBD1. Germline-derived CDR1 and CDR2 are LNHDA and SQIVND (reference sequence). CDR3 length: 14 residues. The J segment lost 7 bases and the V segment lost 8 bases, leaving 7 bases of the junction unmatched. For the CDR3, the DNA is TGTGCCAGTGGGGACAGGGGTATTCTCGGGGAGCTGTTTTTT. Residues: CASGDRGILGELFF.

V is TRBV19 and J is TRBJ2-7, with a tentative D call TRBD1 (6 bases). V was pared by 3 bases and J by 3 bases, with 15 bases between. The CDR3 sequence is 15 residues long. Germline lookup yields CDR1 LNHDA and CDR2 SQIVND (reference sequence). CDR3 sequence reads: CASSITGPRYYEQYF. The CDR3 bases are TGTGCCAGTAGTATTACAGGGCCCAGATACTACGAGCAGTACTTC.

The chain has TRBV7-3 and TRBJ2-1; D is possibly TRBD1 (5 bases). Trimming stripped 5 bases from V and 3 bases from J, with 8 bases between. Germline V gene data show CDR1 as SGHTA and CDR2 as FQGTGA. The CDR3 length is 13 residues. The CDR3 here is CASSIDSYNEQFF. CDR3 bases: TGTGCCAGCAGCATAGACAGCTACAATGAGCAGTTCTTC.

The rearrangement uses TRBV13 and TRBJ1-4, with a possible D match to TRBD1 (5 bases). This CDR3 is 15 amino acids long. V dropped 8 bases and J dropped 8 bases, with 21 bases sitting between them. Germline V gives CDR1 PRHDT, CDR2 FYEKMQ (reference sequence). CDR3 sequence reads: CASSLRGTGPEKLFF. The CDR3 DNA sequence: TGTGCCAGCTCGTTACGCGGGACTGGACCAGAAAAACTGTTTTTT. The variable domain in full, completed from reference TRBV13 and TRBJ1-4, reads AAGVIQSPRHLIKEKRETATLKCYPIPRHDTVYWYQQGPGQDPQFLISFYEKMQSDKGSIPDRFSAQQFSDYHSELNMSSLELGDSALYFCASSLRGTGPEKLFFGSGTQLSVL.

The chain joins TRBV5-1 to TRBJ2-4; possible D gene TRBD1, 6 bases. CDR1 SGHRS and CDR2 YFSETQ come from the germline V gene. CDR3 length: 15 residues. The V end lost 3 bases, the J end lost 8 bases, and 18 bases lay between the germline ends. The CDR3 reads CASSWGTTGEYIQYF. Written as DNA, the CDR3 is TGCGCCAGCAGCTGGGGGACAACTGGAGAATACATTCAGTACTTC.

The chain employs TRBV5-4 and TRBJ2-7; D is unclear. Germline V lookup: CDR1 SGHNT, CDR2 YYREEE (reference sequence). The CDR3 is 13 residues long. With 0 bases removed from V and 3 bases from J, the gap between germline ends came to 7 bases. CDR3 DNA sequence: TGTGCCAGCAGCTTGGACCGGCGCTACGAGCAGTACTTC. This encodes CASSLDRRYEQYF.

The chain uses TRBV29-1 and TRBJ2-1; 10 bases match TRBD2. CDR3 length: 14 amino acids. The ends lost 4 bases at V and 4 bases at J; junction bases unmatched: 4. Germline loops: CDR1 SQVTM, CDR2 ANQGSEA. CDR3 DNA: TGCAGCGTTGGGGGAGCGGGAGGGTACAATGAGCAGTTCTTC. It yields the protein CSVGGAGGYNEQFF.

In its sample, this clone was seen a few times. In nucleotides, the CDR3 is TGTGCCAGCAGCCCCTCAGGGACTTTAAATGAGCAGTTCTTC. The encoded protein is CASSPSGTLNEQFF. V usage is TRBV5-4 and J usage is TRBJ2-1; TRBD2 might be the D (6 bases). CDR3 length equals 14 residues. Deletions cut 4 bases from V and 7 bases from J, with 15 bases between. Germline CDR1 reads SGHNT; CDR2 reads YYREEE (reference sequence).

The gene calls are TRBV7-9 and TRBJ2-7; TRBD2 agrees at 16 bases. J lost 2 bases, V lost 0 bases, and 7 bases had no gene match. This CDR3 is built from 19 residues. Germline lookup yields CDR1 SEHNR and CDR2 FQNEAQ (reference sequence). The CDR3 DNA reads TGTGCCAGCAGCTTAGCCGGGGGACTAGCGGGAGGGCGGCCCTACGAGCAGTACTTC. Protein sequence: CASSLAGGLAGGRPYEQYF. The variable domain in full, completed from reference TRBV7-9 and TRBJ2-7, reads DTGVSQNPRHKITKRGQNVTFRCDPISEHNRLYWYRQTLGQGPEFLTYFQNEAQLEKSRLLSDRFSAERPKGSFSTLEIQRTEQGDSAMYLCASSLAGGLAGGRPYEQYFGPGTRLTVT.

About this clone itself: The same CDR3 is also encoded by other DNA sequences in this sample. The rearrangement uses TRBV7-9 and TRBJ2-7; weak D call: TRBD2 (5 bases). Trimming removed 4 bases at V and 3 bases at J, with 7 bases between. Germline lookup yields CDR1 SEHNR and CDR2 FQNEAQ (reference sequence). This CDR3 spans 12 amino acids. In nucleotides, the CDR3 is TGTGCCAGCAGCTCCACTAGCTACGAGCAGTACTTC. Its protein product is CASSSTSYEQYF.

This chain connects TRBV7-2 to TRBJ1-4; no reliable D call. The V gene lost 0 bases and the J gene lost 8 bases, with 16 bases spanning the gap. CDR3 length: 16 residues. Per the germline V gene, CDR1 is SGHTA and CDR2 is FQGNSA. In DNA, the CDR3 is TGTGCCAGCAGCTTAGCAACGGGAACCCGGGGAGAAAAACTGTTTTTT. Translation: CASSLATGTRGEKLFF.

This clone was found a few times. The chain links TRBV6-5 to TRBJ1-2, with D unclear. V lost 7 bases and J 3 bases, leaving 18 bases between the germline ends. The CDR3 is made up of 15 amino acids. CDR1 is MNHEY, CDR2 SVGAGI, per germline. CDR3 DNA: TGTGCCAGCACAACAGTTGGTCCAGGATACTATGGCTACACCTTC. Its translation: CASTTVGPGYYGYTF.